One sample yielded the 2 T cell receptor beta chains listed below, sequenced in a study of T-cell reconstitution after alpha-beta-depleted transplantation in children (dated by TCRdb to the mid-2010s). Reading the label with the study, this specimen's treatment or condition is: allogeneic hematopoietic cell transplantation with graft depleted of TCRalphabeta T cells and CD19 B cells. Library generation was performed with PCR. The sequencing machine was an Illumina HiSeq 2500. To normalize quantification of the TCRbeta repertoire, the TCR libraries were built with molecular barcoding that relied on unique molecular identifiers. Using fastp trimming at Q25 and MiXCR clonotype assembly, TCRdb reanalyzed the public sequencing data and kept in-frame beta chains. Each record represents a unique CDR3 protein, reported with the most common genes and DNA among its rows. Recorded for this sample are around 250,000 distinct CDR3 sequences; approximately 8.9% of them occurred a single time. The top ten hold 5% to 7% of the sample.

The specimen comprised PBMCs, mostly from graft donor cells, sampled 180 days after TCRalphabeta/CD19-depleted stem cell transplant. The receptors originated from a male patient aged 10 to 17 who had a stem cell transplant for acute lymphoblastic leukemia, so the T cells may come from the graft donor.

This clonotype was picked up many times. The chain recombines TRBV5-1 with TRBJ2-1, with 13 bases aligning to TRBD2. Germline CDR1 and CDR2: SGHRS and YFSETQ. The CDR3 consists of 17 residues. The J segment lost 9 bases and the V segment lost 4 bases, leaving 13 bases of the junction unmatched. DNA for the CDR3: TGCGCCAGCAGCACACGGACAGGGACTAGCGGGAATGCTGAGCAGTTCTTC. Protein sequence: CASSTRTGTSGNAEQFF.

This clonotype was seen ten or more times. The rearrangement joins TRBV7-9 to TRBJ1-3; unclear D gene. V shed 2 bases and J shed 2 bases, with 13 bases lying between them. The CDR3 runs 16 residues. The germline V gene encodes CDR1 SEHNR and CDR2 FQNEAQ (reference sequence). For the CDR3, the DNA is TGTGCCAGCAGCTTACTGGGCAGGATCCCTGGAAACACCATATATTTT. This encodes CASSLLGRIPGNTIYF.